This passage covers 23 T cell receptor beta chains from one sample sequenced in a study of cytomegalovirus exposure and HLA in healthy donors. A multiplex PCR was run with 60 Vbeta primers and 13 Jbeta primers. TCRdb keeps only in-frame clones here, not all; method: immunoSEQ multiplex PCR. The table lists some 160,000 clones, around 84% of them singletons, with around 3.1% in the top ten. The sequenced material came from PBMCs. These receptors all stem from a woman aged 40 to 50 in good health and CMV-seronegative.

DNA for the CDR3: TGTGCCAGCTCACCTCCGGGGTTGGGAACTGAAGCTTTCTTT. It specifies CASSPPGLGTEAFF. The chain uses TRBV18 and TRBJ1-1; unclear D gene. CDR1 is KGHSH, CDR2 LQKENI, per germline. This CDR3 contains 14 residues. Trimming cost V 3 bases and J 5 bases, with 13 bases left between them.

V is TRBV7-9 and J is TRBJ2-5; 8 bases are a match to TRBD1. The V gene end was trimmed by 4 bases and the J gene end by 3 bases; junction bases not matched to a gene: 7. The CDR3 loop spans 15 amino acids. The germline gives CDR1 SEHNR, CDR2 FQNEAQ (reference sequence). The DNA of the CDR3 is TGTGCCAGCAGCTCGGGACAGGCACTGAAAGAGACCCAGTACTTC. This sequence encodes CASSSGQALKETQYF.

CDR3 sequence (DNA): TGTGCCAGCAGCTTAAGCGCCTACAATGAGCAGTTCTTC. Its protein is CASSLSAYNEQFF. The V and J genes are TRBV7-3 and TRBJ2-1; D not resolved. The germline V gene has CDR1 SGHTA and CDR2 FQGTGA. V was clipped by 1 base and J by 2 bases, with 3 bases between them. The CDR3 totals 13 residues.

This rearrangement joins TRBV2 to TRBJ1-2, with D tentatively TRBD1 (5 bases). The germline gives CDR1 SNHLY, CDR2 FYNNEI. This CDR3 is 15 amino acids long. Trimming cost V 2 bases and J 2 bases, with 12 bases left between them. CDR3 DNA: TGTGCCAGCAGTGAATCCAGGGAGGCAAACTATGGCTACACCTTC. As protein: CASSESREANYGYTF.

The gene calls are TRBV5-5 and TRBJ2-7; D unresolved. The germline V and J ends were trimmed by 0 bases and 0 bases, with 10 bases remaining between them. CDR3 size: 15 residues. CDR1 is SGHKS, CDR2 YYEKEE, per germline (reference sequence). CDR3 sequence (DNA): TGTGCCAGCAGCTTGGAAGCAGGAATCTCCTACGAGCAGTACTTC. This codes for CASSLEAGISYEQYF.

The chain carries TRBV11-2 and TRBJ1-1, with no clear D. In germline, CDR1 is SGHAT, CDR2 FQNNGV. V lost 1 base to trimming and J lost 1 base, with 10 bases between them. This CDR3 contains 15 residues. In DNA form, the CDR3 reads TGTGCCAGCAGCTTAGGGACCGCGGGGAACACTGAAGCTTTCTTT. Amino acids: CASSLGTAGNTEAFF.

The chain uses TRBV2 and TRBJ1-4; TRBD1 matches at 9 bases. From germline, CDR1 is SNHLY and CDR2 FYNNEI. The CDR3 has 16 amino acids. The trim removed 5 bases at V and 8 bases at J, leaving 12 bases unmatched. The CDR3 sequence: CASSRTGGPEEEKLFF. The DNA for the CDR3 is TGTGCCAGCAGTCGAACAGGGGGCCCGGAAGAGGAAAAACTGTTTTTT.

The chain carries TRBV7-3 and TRBJ2-3; possible D gene TRBD1, 6 bases. Looked up from germline, CDR1 is SGHTA and CDR2 is FQGTGA. The CDR3 length is 15 residues. V lost 1 base and J lost 2, with 10 bases in between. The CDR3 here is CASSLRQDDTDTQYF. The CDR3 coding sequence is TGTGCCAGCAGCTTAAGACAGGACGACACAGATACGCAGTATTTT. Combining the CDR3 with reference TRBV7-3 and TRBJ2-3 gives the whole variable domain GAGVSQTPSNKVTEKGKYVELRCDPISGHTALYWYRQSLGQGPEFLIYFQGTGAADDSGLPNDRFFAVRPEGSVSTLKIQRTERGDSAVYLCASSLRQDDTDTQYFGPGTRLTVL.

V usage is TRBV19 and J usage is TRBJ1-1, with D unclear. The V end lost 6 bases, the J end lost 10 bases, and 12 bases lay between the germline ends. Germline V gene lookup returns CDR1 LNHDA and CDR2 SQIVND (reference sequence). The CDR3 runs to 11 residues. CDR3 in DNA: TGTGCCAGTAGAGCGGAGGCCTTAGCTTTCTTT. Translated: CASRAEALAFF.

The rearrangement links TRBV2 to TRBJ2-5, with D uncertain. The CDR3 covers 12 residues. Trimming removed 2 bases from V and 1 base from J, with 2 bases in between. CDR1 and CDR2 from the germline V gene are SNHLY and FYNNEI. This CDR3 is CASSELQETQYF. CDR3 in DNA: TGTGCCAGCAGTGAACTCCAAGAGACCCAGTACTTC.

V gene TRBV13 combines with J gene TRBJ2-7; 10 bases line up with TRBD1. The CDR3 sequence is 12 residues long. The germline V gene encodes CDR1 PRHDT and CDR2 FYEKMQ (reference sequence). V gave up 8 bases and J gave up 6 bases; unmatched junction bases: 4. For the CDR3, the DNA is TGTGCCAGCGGGACAGGGGTAGGCGAGCAGTACTTC. This sequence encodes CASGTGVGEQYF.

This clone occurred once. The chain joins TRBV11-2 to TRBJ1-2; D gene uncertain. Germline CDR1 SGHAT, CDR2 FQNNGV. CDR3 length: 15 amino acids. Trimming shortened V by 1 base and J by 5 bases, and 14 bases separated the two germline ends. Here the CDR3 reads CASSLGLFGGYGYTF. In DNA form, the CDR3 reads TGTGCCAGCAGCTTAGGGCTCTTCGGAGGGTATGGCTACACCTTC.

The chain recombines TRBV18 with TRBJ2-7, with 9 bases lining up with TRBD1. CDR3 length: 15 amino acids. V shed 5 bases and J 3 bases; nucleotides not matched to a gene: 8. The germline gives CDR1 KGHSH, CDR2 LQKENI. The CDR3: CASSNRDRDIYEQYF. CDR3 DNA sequence: TGTGCCAGCTCAAACCGGGACAGGGACATCTACGAGCAGTACTTC.

This clone was seen a single time. The rearrangement links TRBV7-3 to TRBJ1-2, with D unresolved. This CDR3 comprises 13 residues. Between the trimmed V and J ends, which lost 5 bases and 5 bases, there was a span of 12 bases. From germline, CDR1 is SGHTA and CDR2 FQGTGA. In DNA, the CDR3 is TGTGCCAGCAGCCTAAACCCAGGATATGGCTACACCTTC. Protein product: CASSLNPGYGYTF.

The chain couples TRBV6-5 to TRBJ1-5; 7 bases line up with TRBD1. The CDR3 has 14 amino acids. V lost 6 bases to trimming and J lost 5 bases; unmatched junction nucleotides: 7. The V gene's germline CDR1 is MNHEY and CDR2 SVGAGI. The DNA of the CDR3 is TGTGCCAGCAGACCTGACAGGGACCATCAGCCCCAGCATTTT. Protein product: CASRPDRDHQPQHF.

The chain uses TRBV5-1 and TRBJ2-7, with 7 bases aligning to TRBD1. This CDR3 spans 13 amino acids. With 3 bases clipped from V and 3 bases from J, the junction kept 3 bases outside the gene matches. Germline V gene data show CDR1 as SGHRS and CDR2 as YFSETQ. The CDR3 coding sequence is TGCGCCAGCAGCTCGGGACAGCTCTACGAGCAGTACTTC. Amino acids: CASSSGQLYEQYF.

V usage is TRBV6-5 and J usage is TRBJ2-3; 9 bases match TRBD2. Germline V gives CDR1 MNHEY, CDR2 SVGAGI. Losses at the gene ends were 7 bases for V and 2 bases for J; bases not matched to a gene: 7. The CDR3 is made up of 15 amino acids. CDR3: CASKGLAGITDTQYF. CDR3 sequence (DNA): TGTGCCAGCAAGGGCCTAGCGGGGATCACAGATACGCAGTATTTT.

The chain uses TRBV6-5 and TRBJ2-3; possible D gene TRBD1, 6 bases. V lost 4 bases and J 0 bases, leaving 14 bases between the germline ends. The CDR3 is made up of 16 amino acids. Germline V lookup: CDR1 MNHEY, CDR2 SVGAGI. The chain's CDR3 is CASSSRGGSSTDTQYF. For the CDR3, the DNA is TGTGCCAGCAGTTCACGAGGGGGTTCTAGCACAGATACGCAGTATTTT.

The chain has TRBV6-1 and TRBJ1-5; no clear D gene. The CDR3 is 14 residues long. Trimming cost V 5 bases and J 3 bases, with 11 bases left between them. The germline V gene has CDR1 MNHNS and CDR2 SASEGT. The CDR3 region has the DNA TGTGCCAGCAGTTTAGGCAGACACAATCAGCCCCAGCATTTT. Its protein is CASSLGRHNQPQHF.

CDR3 DNA sequence: TGTGCCAGCAGACACCAGGGATGGACTGAAGCTTTCTTT. Amino acids: CASRHQGWTEAFF. V and J are TRBV6-1 and TRBJ1-1; D may be TRBD1 (5 bases). Looked up from germline, CDR1 is MNHNS and CDR2 is SASEGT. This CDR3 has 13 amino acids. The V and J ends lost 6 bases and 5 bases respectively, with 13 bases between them.

The gene calls are TRBV19 and TRBJ1-6; 9 bases match TRBD1. The V gene end was trimmed by 6 bases and the J gene end by 9 bases; junction bases not matched to a gene: 9. Germline V gene data show CDR1 as LNHDA and CDR2 as SQIVND (reference sequence). The CDR3 sequence is 15 residues long. The DNA for the CDR3 is TGTGCCAGTAGCGATACAGGGACAGGGTCTTCACCCCTCCACTTT. Protein sequence: CASSDTGTGSSPLHF.

This chain uses TRBV10-3 with TRBJ2-7, with 10 bases fitting TRBD2. V lost 2 bases to trimming and J lost 3 bases; unmatched junction nucleotides: 1. This CDR3 spans 14 amino acids. Germline V lookup: CDR1 ENHRY, CDR2 SYGVKD. CDR3 nucleotide sequence: TGTGCCATCAGTGAGGGACTAGCGGTCTACGAGCAGTACTTC. Its protein is CAISEGLAVYEQYF.

In the case of this clone: The germline gene is not matched at one end of the junction; a read error may be the cause. The rearrangement links TRBV18 to TRBJ2-4, with a weak D call TRBD2 (5 bases). Looked up from germline, CDR1 is KGHSH and CDR2 is LQKENI. The CDR3 extends over 13 amino acids. DNA for the CDR3: TGTGCCAGCTCACCTCCTCAGGTGACCTGGACTTTCTTC. Translating it yields CASSPPQVTWTFF.